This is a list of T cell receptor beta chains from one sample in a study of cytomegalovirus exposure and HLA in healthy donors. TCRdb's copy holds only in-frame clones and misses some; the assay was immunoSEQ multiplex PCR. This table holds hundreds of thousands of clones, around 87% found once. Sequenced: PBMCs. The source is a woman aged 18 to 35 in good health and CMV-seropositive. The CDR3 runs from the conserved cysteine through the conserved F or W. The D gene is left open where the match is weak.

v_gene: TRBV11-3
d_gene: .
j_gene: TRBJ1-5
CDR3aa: CARRDQPQHF
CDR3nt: TGTGCCAGGAGGGATCAGCCCCAGCATTTT

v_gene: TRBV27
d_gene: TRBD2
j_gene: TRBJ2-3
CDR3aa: CASTAGTSGTDTQYF
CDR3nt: TGTGCCAGCACTGCTGGGACTAGCGGGACAGATACGCAGTATTTT

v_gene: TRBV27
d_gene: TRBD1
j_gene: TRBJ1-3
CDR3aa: CASSLSSTGEGNTIYF
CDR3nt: TGTGCCAGCAGTTTATCATCGACAGGGGAGGGAAACACCATATATTTT

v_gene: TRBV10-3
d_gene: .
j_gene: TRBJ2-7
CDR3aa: CAISDTDFSELGEQYF
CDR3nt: TGTGCCATCAGTGATACGGACTTTTCCGAGTTGGGGGAGCAGTACTTC

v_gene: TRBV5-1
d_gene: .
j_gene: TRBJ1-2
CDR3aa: CASSQGLGLGYGYTF
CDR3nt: TGCGCCAGCAGCCAGGGGCTGGGGTTAGGCTATGGCTACACCTTC

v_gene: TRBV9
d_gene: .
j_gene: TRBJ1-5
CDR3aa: CASSVAGYSNQPQHF
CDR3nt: TGTGCCAGCAGCGTAGCCGGTTATAGCAATCAGCCCCAGCATTTT

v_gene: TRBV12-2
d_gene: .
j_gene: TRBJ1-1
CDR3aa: CASRLANEDSLNTEAFF
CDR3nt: TGTGCAAGTCGCTTAGCTAACGAGGACAGCCTGAACACTGAAGCTTTCTTT

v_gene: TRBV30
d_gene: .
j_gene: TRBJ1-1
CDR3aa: CAWSVVRDTEAFF
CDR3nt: TGTGCCTGGAGTGTCGTGCGGGACACTGAAGCTTTCTTT

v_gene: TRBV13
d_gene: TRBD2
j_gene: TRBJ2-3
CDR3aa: CASSPRTSGSGDTQYF
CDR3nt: TGTGCCAGCAGCCCCAGGACTAGCGGGAGTGGAGATACGCAGTATTTT

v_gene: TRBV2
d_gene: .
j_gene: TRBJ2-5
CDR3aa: CASSEPRGPRYF
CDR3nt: TGTGCCAGCAGTGAACCGCGGGGGCCCCGGTACTTC

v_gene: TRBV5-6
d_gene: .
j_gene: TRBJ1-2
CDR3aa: CASSWKGRSTSGYTF
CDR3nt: TGTGCCAGCAGCTGGAAGGGGCGTTCGACTTCTGGCTACACCTTC

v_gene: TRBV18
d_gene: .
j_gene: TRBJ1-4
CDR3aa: CASSPPGGTNEKLFF
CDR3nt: TGTGCCAGCTCACCACCAGGGGGAACTAATGAAAAACTGTTTTTT

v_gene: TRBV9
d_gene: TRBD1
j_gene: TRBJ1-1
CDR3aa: CASSEGGGTGGANTEAFF
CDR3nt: TGTGCCAGCAGCGAGGGAGGGGGGACAGGGGGTGCGAACACTGAAGCTTTCTTT